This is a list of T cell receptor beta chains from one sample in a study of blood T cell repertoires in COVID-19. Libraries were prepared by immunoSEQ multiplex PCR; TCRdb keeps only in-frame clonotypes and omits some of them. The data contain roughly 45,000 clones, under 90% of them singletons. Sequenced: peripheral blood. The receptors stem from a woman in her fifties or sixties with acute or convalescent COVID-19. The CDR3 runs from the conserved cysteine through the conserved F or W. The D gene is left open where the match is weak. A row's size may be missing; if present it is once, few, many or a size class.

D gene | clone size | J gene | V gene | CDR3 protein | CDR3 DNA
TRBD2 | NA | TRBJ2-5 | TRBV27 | CASSVETSGGLETQYF | TGTGCCAGCAGCGTCGAAACTAGCGGGGGGTTGGAGACCCAGTACTTC
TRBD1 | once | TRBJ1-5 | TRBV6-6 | CASSYTGGASQPQHF | TGTGCCAGCAGTTACACAGGGGGCGCGAGTCAGCCCCAGCATTTT
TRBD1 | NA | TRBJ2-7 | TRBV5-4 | CASSPGTGRLGDEQYF | TGTGCCAGCAGCCCTGGGACAGGACGACTGGGCGACGAGCAGTACTTC
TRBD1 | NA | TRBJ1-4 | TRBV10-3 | CAINQGADEKLFF | TGTGCCATCAATCAGGGGGCGGATGAAAAACTGTTTTTT
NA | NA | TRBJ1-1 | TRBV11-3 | CASSLGRGPGDTEAFF | TGTGCCAGCAGCTTAGGACGCGGACCCGGGGACACTGAAGCTTTCTTT
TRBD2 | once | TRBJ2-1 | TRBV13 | CASSWGLAGGNEQFF | TGTGCCAGCAGCTGGGGACTAGCGGGGGGCAATGAGCAGTTCTTC
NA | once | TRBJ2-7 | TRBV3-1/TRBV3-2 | CASSQDSNPREQYF | TGTGCCAGCAGCCAAGATAGTAACCCGCGCGAGCAGTACTTC
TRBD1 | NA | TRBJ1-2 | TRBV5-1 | CASSLGTTGVGEGYTF | TGCGCCAGCAGCTTGGGAACGACAGGGGTAGGTGAAGGCTACACCTTC
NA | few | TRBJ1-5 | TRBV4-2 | CASSQDKGPPQHF | TGTGCCAGCAGCCAAGATAAGGGGCCGCCCCAGCATTTT
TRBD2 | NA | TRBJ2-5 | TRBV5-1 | CASSSGLAGTWEAQYF | TGCGCCAGCAGCTCTGGACTAGCGGGGACGTGGGAGGCCCAGTACTTC
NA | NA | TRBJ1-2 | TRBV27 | CASSLTLPSGTLNYGYTF | TGTGCCAGCAGTTTAACCCTTCCCTCCGGGACACTTAACTATGGCTACACCTTC
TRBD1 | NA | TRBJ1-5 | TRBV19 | CASSRTGDLNQPQHF | TGTGCCAGTAGTCGTACAGGGGATCTCAATCAGCCCCAGCATTTT
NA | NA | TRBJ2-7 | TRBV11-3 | CASSLDRRESEQYF | TGTGCCAGCAGCTTAGATCGGCGGGAAAGCGAGCAGTACTTC
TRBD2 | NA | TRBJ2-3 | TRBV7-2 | CASSLVGGDTDTQYF | TGTGCCAGCAGCTTAGTGGGGGGGGACACAGATACGCAGTATTTT
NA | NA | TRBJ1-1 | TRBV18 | CASSLAGGALGGTEAFF | TGTGCCAGCTCACTCGCCGGGGGAGCCCTGGGGGGTACTGAAGCTTTCTTT
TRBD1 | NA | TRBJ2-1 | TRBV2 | CASSKDRVVPYNEQFF | TGTGCCAGCAGTAAGGACAGGGTCGTCCCCTACAATGAGCAGTTCTTC
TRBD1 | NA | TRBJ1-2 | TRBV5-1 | CASSLEPGQGSGGYTF | TGCGCCAGCAGCTTGGAACCGGGACAGGGTTCGGGGGGCTACACCTTC
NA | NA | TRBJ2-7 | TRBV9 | CASSRLGDYEQYF | TGTGCCAGCAGCCGGCTAGGGGACTACGAGCAGTACTTC
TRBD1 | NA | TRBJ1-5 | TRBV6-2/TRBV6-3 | CASSGPGQPNQPQHF | TGTGCCAGCAGTGGCCCGGGACAGCCCAATCAGCCCCAGCATTTT
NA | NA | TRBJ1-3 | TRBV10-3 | CAISEEDRISGNTIYF | TGTGCCATCAGTGAAGAGGACAGAATCTCTGGAAACACCATATATTTT
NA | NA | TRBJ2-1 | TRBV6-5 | CASSYTGGNYNEQFF | TGTGCCAGCAGTTACACCGGGGGTAACTACAATGAGCAGTTCTTC
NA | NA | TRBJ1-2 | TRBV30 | CAWDDRRAYGYTF | TGTGCCTGGGACGACAGACGCGCCTATGGCTACACCTTC
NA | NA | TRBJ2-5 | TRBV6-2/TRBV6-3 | CASSQQETQYF | TGTGCCAGCAGTCAACAAGAGACCCAGTACTTC
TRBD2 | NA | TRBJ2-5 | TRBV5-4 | CASSSSGGFGETQYF | TGTGCCAGCAGCTCTAGCGGGGGGTTCGGAGAGACCCAGTACTTC